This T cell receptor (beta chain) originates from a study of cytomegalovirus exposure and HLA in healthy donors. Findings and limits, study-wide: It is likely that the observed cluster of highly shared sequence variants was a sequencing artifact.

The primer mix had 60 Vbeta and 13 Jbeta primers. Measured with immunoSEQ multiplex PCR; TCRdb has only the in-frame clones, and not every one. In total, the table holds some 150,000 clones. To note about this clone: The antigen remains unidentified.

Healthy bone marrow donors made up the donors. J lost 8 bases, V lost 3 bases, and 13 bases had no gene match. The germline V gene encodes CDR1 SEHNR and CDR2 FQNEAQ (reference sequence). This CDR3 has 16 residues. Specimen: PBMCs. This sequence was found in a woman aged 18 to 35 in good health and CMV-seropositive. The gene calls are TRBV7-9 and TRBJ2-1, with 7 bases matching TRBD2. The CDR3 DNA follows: TGTGCCAGCAGCTTTCTCGGGCGGGAGAGCTTTGATGAGCAGTTCTTC. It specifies CASSFLGRESFDEQFF.